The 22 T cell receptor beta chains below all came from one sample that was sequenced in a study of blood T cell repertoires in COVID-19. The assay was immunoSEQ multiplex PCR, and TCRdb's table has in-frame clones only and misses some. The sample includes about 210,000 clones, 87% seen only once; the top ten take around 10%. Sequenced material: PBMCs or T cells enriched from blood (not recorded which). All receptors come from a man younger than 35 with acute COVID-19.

The CDR3: CASSPYGGAGYNEQFF. DNA for the CDR3: TGTGCCAGCAGTCCCTACGGGGGGGCCGGGTACAATGAGCAGTTCTTC. The chain links TRBV28 to TRBJ2-1, with TRBD2 identical over 8 bases. The length of the CDR3 is 16 residues. Trimming took 5 bases from V and 4 from J; bases not matched to a gene: 10. CDR1 is MDHEN and CDR2 is SYDVKM in the germline V gene.

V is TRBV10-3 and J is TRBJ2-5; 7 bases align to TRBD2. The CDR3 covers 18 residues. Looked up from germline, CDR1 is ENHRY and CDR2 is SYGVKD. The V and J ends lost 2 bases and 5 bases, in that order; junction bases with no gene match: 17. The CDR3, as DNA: TGTGCCATCAGTGAGGGGCTAGCGGACCTACCGGGGCGGGAGACCCAGTACTTC. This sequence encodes CAISEGLADLPGRETQYF.

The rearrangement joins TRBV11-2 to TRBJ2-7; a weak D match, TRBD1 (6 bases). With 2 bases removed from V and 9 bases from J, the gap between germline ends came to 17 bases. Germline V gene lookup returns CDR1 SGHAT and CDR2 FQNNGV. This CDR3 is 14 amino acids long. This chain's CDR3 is CASSLSGAGGGQYF. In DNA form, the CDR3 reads TGTGCCAGCAGCTTATCAGGGGCCGGTGGCGGGCAGTACTTC.

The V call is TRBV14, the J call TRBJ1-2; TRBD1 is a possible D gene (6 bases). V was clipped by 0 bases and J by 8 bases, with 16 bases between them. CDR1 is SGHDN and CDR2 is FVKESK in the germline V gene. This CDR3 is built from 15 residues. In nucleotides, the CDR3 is TGTGCCAGCAGCCAAGAATTTACAGGGTACCGCGGCTACACCTTC. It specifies CASSQEFTGYRGYTF. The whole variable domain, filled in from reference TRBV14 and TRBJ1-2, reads EAGVTQFPSHSVIEKGQTVTLRCDPISGHDNLYWYRRVMGKEIKFLLHFVKESKQDESGMPNNRFLAERTGGTYSTLKVQPAELEDSGVYFCASSQEFTGYRGYTFGSGTRLTVV.

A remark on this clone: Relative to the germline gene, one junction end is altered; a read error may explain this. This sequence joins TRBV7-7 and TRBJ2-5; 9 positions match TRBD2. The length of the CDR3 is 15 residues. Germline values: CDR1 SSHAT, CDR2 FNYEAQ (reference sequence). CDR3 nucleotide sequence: TGTGCTAGCAGCTTGGGACTAGCAGCGGAAGAGACCCAGTACTTC. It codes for CASSLGLAAEETQYF.

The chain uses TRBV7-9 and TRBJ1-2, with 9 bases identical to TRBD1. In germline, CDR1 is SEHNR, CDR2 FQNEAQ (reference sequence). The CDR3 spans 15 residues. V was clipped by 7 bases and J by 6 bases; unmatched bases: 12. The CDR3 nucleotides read TGTGCCAGCAACCAACAGGACAGGGGATCAAATGGCTACACCTTC. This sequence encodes CASNQQDRGSNGYTF.

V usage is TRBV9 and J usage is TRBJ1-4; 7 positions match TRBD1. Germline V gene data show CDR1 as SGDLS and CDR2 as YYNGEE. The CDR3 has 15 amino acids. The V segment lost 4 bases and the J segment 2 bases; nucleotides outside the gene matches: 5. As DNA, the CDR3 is TGTGCCAGCAGCAAGCGACAGGGCACTAATGAAAAACTGTTTTTT. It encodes CASSKRQGTNEKLFF.

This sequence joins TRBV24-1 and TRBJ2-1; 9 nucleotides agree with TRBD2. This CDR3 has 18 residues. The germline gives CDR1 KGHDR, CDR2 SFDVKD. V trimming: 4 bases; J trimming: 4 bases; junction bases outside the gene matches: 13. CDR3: CATSDPALLAGKYNEQFF. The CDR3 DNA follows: TGTGCCACCAGTGACCCTGCCCTTCTAGCGGGAAAGTACAATGAGCAGTTCTTC.

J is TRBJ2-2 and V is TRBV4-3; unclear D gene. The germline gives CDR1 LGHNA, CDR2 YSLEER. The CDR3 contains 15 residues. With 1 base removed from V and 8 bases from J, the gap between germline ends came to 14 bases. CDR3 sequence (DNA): TGCGCCAGCAGCCAAGCTCCCCTGACGGAGGGGGAGCTGTTTTTT. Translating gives CASSQAPLTEGELFF.

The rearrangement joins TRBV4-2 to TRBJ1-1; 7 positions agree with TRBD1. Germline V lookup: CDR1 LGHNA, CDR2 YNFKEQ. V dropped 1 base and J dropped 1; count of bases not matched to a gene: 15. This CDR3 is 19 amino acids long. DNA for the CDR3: TGTGCCAGCAGCCAAGTGTTTGACAGGGCCGGGCAGAGGAACACTGAAGCTTTCTTT. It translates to CASSQVFDRAGQRNTEAFF.

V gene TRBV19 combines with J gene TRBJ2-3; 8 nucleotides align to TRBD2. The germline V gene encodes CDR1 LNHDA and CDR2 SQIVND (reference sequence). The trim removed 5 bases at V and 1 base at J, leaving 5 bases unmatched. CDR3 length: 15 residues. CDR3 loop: CASSPWREGTDTQYF. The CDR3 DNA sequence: TGTGCCAGTAGTCCTTGGCGGGAGGGCACAGATACGCAGTATTTT.

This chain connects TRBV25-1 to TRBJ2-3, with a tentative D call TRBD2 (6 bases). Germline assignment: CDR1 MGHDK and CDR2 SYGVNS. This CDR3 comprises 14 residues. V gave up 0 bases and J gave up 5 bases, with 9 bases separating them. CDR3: CASSEYWGEDTQYF. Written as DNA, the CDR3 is TGTGCCAGCAGTGAATATTGGGGGGAAGATACGCAGTATTTT.

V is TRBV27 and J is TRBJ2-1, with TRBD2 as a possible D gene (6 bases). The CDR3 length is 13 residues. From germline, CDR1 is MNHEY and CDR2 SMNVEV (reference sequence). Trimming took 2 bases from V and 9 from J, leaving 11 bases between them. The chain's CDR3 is CASSLGRQGEQFF. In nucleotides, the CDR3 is TGTGCCAGCAGTTTAGGGAGGCAGGGTGAGCAGTTCTTC.

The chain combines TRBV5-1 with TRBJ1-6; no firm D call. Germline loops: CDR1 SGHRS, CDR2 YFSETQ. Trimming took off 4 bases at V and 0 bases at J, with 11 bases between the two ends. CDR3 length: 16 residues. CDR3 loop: CASSLGARSYNSPLHF. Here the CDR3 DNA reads TGCGCCAGCAGCCTGGGCGCTCGCTCCTATAATTCACCCCTCCACTTT.

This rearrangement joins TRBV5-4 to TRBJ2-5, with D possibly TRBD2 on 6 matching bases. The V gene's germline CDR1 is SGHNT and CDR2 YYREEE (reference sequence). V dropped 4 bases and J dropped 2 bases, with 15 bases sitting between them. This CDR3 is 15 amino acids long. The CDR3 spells CASSRSADYQETQYF. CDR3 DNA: TGTGCCAGCAGCAGAAGTGCGGACTATCAAGAGACCCAGTACTTC.

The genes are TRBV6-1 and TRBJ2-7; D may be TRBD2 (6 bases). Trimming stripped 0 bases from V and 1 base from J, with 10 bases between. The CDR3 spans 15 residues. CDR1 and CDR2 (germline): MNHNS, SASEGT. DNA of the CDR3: TGTGCCAGCAGTGAAGCGCATAGCGGTTCCTACGAGCAGTACTTC. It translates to CASSEAHSGSYEQYF.

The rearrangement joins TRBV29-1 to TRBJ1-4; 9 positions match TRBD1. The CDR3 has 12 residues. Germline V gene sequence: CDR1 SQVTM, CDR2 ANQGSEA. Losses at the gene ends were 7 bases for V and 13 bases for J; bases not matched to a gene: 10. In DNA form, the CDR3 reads TGCAGCGCACGGAAGGACAGGGGTCGACTGTTTTTT. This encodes CSARKDRGRLFF.

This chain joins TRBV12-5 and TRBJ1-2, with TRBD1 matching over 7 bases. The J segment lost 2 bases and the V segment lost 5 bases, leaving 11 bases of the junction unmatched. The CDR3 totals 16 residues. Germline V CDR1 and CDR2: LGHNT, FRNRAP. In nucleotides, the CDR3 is TGTGCTAGTGGTCCACGGGACAGTTCCTTAAACTATGGCTACACCTTC. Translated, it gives CASGPRDSSLNYGYTF. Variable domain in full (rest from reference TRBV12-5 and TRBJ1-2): DARVTQTPRHKVTEMGQEVTMRCQPILGHNTVFWYRQTMMQGLELLAYFRNRAPLDDSGMPKDRFSAEMPDATLATLKIQPSEPRDSAVYFCASGPRDSSLNYGYTFGSGTRLTVV.

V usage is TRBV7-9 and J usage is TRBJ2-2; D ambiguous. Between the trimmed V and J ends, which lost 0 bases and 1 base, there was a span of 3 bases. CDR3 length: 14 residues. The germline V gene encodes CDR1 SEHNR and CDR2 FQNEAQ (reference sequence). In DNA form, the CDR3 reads TGTGCCAGCAGCTTAGCCCAGAACACCGGGGAGCTGTTTTTT. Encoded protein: CASSLAQNTGELFF. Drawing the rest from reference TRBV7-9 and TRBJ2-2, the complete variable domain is DTGVSQNPRHKITKRGQNVTFRCDPISEHNRLYWYRQTLGQGPEFLTYFQNEAQLEKSRLLSDRFSAERPKGSFSTLEIQRTEQGDSAMYLCASSLAQNTGELFFGEGSRLTVL.

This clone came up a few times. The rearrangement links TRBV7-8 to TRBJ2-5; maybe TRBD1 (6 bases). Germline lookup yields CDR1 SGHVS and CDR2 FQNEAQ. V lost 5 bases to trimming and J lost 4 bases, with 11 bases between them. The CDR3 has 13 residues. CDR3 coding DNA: TGTGCCAGCAGCCCAGGGGTCGGAGAGACCCAGTACTTC. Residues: CASSPGVGETQYF.

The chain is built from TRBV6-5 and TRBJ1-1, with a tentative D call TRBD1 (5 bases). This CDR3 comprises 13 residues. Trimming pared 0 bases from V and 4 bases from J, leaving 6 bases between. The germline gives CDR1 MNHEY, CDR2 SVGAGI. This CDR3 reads CASSYSGGTEAFF. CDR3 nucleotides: TGTGCCAGCAGTTACTCGGGGGGCACTGAAGCTTTCTTT.

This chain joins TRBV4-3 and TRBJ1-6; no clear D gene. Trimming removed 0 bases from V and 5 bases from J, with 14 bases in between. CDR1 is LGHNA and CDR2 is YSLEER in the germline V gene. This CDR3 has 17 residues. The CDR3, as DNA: TGCGCCAGCAGCCAAGATTGGGTTGCGGTGAATAATTCACCCCTCCACTTT. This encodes CASSQDWVAVNNSPLHF.